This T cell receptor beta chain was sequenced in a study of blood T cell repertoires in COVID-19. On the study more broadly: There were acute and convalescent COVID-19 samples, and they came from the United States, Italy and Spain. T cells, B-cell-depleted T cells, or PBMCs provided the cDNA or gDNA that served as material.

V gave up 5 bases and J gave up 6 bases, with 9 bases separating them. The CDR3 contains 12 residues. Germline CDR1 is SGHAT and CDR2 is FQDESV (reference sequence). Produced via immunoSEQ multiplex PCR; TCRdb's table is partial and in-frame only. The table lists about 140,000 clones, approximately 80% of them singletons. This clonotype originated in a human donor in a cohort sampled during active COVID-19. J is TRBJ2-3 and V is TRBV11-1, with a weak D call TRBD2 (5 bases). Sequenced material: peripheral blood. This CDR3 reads CASSQTRDTQYF. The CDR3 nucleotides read TGTGCCAGCAGCCAAACTAGGGATACGCAGTATTTT.